This TCR beta chain was sequenced for a study of beta chain features in type 1 diabetes. The CDR3 is 15 amino acids. Trimming removed 3 bases from V and 5 bases from J, with 14 bases in between. In germline, CDR1 is SGHAT, CDR2 FQNNGV. CD45RO/CCR7/CD25/CD127/CD95/CD27 sorting isolated CD4+ naive, central memory, regulatory and stem cell-like memory cells. All of the isolated RNA was reverse transcribed, so expressed TCRB transcripts were sequenced. Only in-frame clones appear in the TCRdb table, and some are missing; sequencing was by immunoSEQ multiplex PCR. This sample yields about 220,000 clones, of which roughly 10% are seen a single time; approximately 1.3% belongs to the top ten.

This clonotype was obtained from a man between 18 and 29 years old in good health. Sequencing was done on a sample of central memory CD4+ T cells from blood. The chain couples TRBV11-2 to TRBJ2-1; D might be TRBD1 (5 bases). In nucleotides, the CDR3 is TGTGCCAGCAGCTTTAGTCAGGGTAGGAACAATGAGCAGTTCTTC. Translated, it gives CASSFSQGRNNEQFF.